The entry below gives a single T cell receptor (beta chain) sequence along with its context. The target antigen is unknown. The protocol was immunoSEQ multiplex PCR, while the TCRdb copy is restricted to in-frame clones and leaves out a portion. In the table there are over 100,000 clones, around 82% of which are singletons. The record originates from a study of T cell responses to AZD1222 COVID-19 vaccine. The V end lost 6 bases, the J end lost 2 bases, and 17 bases lay between the germline ends. Germline CDR1 reads MNHEY; CDR2 reads SMNVEV (reference sequence). The CDR3 is made up of 15 amino acids. Study-wide results and caveats: It should be noted that donors were predominantly white British and more often female, and clonal diversity was possibly underestimated.

The sequences come from peripheral blood, collected on day 0 of AZD1222 vaccination. V usage is TRBV27 and J usage is TRBJ2-7; possibly TRBD1 or TRBD2 for D (5 bases each). The receptor was derived from an adult in good health. CDR3 sequence: CASRVSGTFTYEQYF. CDR3 in DNA: TGTGCCAGCAGAGTATCCGGGACCTTTACCTACGAGCAGTACTTC.